The 20 T cell receptor beta chains presented below share a single source sample, sequenced in a study of read filtering for tumor transcriptome and immune sequencing. The library was built from roughly 400 ng RNA with molecular barcoded adaptors for alpha/delta and beta/gamma chains. TCRdb analysed the reads with MiXCR anew, one entry per CDR3 protein. The sample records some 140,000 distinct CDR3 sequences, 13% being singletons. Sequencing was carried out using a population of CD138-negative cells sorted from bone marrow. These receptors were taken from a donor at least 40 years old with multiple myeloma.

This clonotype occurred many times. The chain is built from TRBV3-1 and TRBJ1-4; D perhaps matches TRBD1 (5 bases). V lost 0 bases, J lost 8 bases, and 22 bases lay in between. CDR1 is LGHDT, CDR2 YNNKEL, per germline (reference sequence). This CDR3 has 18 amino acids. In nucleotides, the CDR3 is TGTGCCAGCAGCCAAGATACGGCGGGGCTCAGGTCGCGGGAAAAACTGTTTTTT. It translates to CASSQDTAGLRSREKLFF.

This clonotype turned up a few times. Mismatch with germline at one junction end may stem from a read error. The V call is TRBV25-1, the J call TRBJ2-1; TRBD2 matches at 9 bases. CDR1 is MGHDK, CDR2 SYGVNS, per germline. This CDR3 is 16 amino acids long. CDR3 DNA sequence: TGTGCCAGCAGTGAAAGAGGGACTAGCTCCTACAATGGGCAGTTCTTC. This codes for CASSERGTSSYNGQFF.

This clonotype was observed at least ten times. A junction boundary mismatches the germline segment, possibly from a read error. The chain links TRBV20-1 to TRBJ1-6; 10 nucleotides match TRBD1. From germline, CDR1 is DFQATT and CDR2 SNEGSKA (reference sequence). The CDR3 sequence is 15 residues long. The CDR3 here is CSARAGTGDNSPLLF. In DNA, the CDR3 is TGCAGTGCTAGAGCGGGGACAGGGGATAATTCACCCCTCCTCTTT.

Turning to this clonotype: This probably arose from a read error, given a far larger clone one base away. V gene TRBV12-3 or TRBV12-4 combines with J gene TRBJ2-1, with TRBD2 matching over 10 bases. The CDR3 is 16 amino acids. J lost 10 bases, V lost 4 bases, and 13 bases had no gene match. The CDR3 sequence is CASSSRTSGMSQEQFF. The CDR3, as DNA: TGTGCCAGCAGTTCTCGGACTAGCGGCATGTCTCAAGAGCAGTTCTTC.

This clonotype appeared many times. The chain joins TRBV28 to TRBJ1-1, with a possible D match to TRBD1 (6 bases). This CDR3 region has 17 residues. Looked up from germline, CDR1 is MDHEN and CDR2 is SYDVKM. V lost 2 bases to trimming and J lost 2 bases, with 18 bases between them. The CDR3 spells CASSLRRSGQINTEAFF. The CDR3, as DNA: TGTGCCAGCAGTTTACGCAGGTCCGGACAGATAAACACTGAAGCTTTCTTT. The entire variable domain, with the rest obtained from reference TRBV28 and TRBJ1-1, is as follows: DVKVTQSSRYLVKRTGEKVFLECVQDMDHENMFWYRQDPGLGLRLIYFSYDVKMKEKGDIPEGYSVSREKKERFSLILESASTNQTSMYLCASSLRRSGQINTEAFFGQGTRLTVV.

This clonotype was observed many times. V gene TRBV14 combines with J gene TRBJ1-5; tentatively, D is TRBD1 (6 bases). CDR3 length equals 13 residues. V was clipped by 2 bases and J by 15 bases, with 17 bases between them. The germline CDR1 and CDR2 sequences are SGHDN and FVKESK. This chain's CDR3 is CASSQTNWDKRHF. DNA for the CDR3: TGTGCCAGCAGCCAAACTAATTGGGACAAGAGGCATTTT.

Points on this clonotype: A much larger clone sits a single nucleotide away, making a read error possible. The chain joins TRBV10-3 to TRBJ1-1; weak D call: TRBD1 (5 bases). The CDR3 is made up of 16 amino acids. Germline lookup yields CDR1 ENHRY and CDR2 SYGVKD. Trimming shortened V by 2 bases and J by 0 bases, and 13 bases separated the two germline ends. The CDR3 region has the DNA TGTGCCATCAGTGAGCCGGGACCACCGATGAACACTGAAGCTTTCTTT. Its translation is CAISEPGPPMNTEAFF.

This clonotype has ten or more counts. The chain employs TRBV5-5 and TRBJ1-5; D unresolved. The germline V gene encodes CDR1 SGHKS and CDR2 YYEKEE (reference sequence). V lost 1 base and J 7 bases, leaving 9 bases between the germline ends. The CDR3 consists of 13 residues. In DNA, the CDR3 is TGTGCCAGCAGCTTGTCGTGGGCGCAGCCCCAGCATTTT. Protein product: CASSLSWAQPQHF.

This clonotype was detected ten times or more. The chain combines TRBV5-1 with TRBJ2-7; 8 bases align to TRBD2. The CDR3 loop spans 17 amino acids. The V gene end was trimmed by 3 bases and the J gene end by 0 bases; junction bases not matched to a gene: 11. Germline loops: CDR1 SGHRS, CDR2 YFSETQ. CDR3 DNA sequence: TGCGCCAGCAGCTCCCGTAGCGGGACTATTCGCTCCTACGAGCAGTACTTC. Its translation is CASSSRSGTIRSYEQYF.

This clonotype was picked up many times. This chain links TRBV4-3 with TRBJ2-1; D is unresolved. The V and J ends lost 4 bases and 7 bases respectively, with 17 bases between them. This CDR3 has 15 amino acids. CDR1 is LGHNA and CDR2 is YSLEER in the germline V gene. DNA for the CDR3: TGCGCCAGCAGCCTTGAGATTGGGCGTTATAATGAGCAGTTCTTC. It specifies CASSLEIGRYNEQFF.

This clonotype came up a few times. The chain is built from TRBV5-4 and TRBJ1-1; tentatively, D is TRBD1 (6 bases). The CDR3 runs 16 residues. V was shortened by 0 bases and J by 1 base, with 13 bases between the two germline ends. Germline CDR1 SGHNT, CDR2 YYREEE (reference sequence). CDR3 sequence: CASSLERGTSNTEAFF. CDR3 bases: TGTGCCAGCAGCTTGGAGAGGGGGACATCGAACACTGAAGCTTTCTTT.

This clonotype was counted many times. Written as DNA, the CDR3 is TGTGCCACCAGCCCGACCGGGGGGGCGCAGGACAATGAGCAGTTCTTC. Amino acid sequence: CATSPTGGAQDNEQFF. J is TRBJ2-1 and V is TRBV15; TRBD2 aligns across 8 bases. V lost 5 bases, J lost 5 bases, and 11 bases stayed unmatched. The germline gives CDR1 LNHNV, CDR2 YYDKDF (reference sequence). The CDR3 covers 16 residues.

This clonotype was detected many times. The chain has TRBV20-1 and TRBJ2-7; TRBD2 aligns across 9 bases. V shed 3 bases, J shed 3 bases, and the junction held 9 bases outside the gene matches. Germline CDR1 is DFQATT and CDR2 is SNEGSKA (reference sequence). The CDR3 totals 15 residues. The CDR3 loop reads CSARRPGTSFYEQYF. The CDR3, as DNA: TGCAGTGCTAGGAGACCCGGGACTAGCTTCTACGAGCAGTACTTC.

CDR3 protein: CASSQALAGASNSYEQYF. CDR3 coding DNA: TGCGCCAGCAGCCAAGCCCTAGCGGGGGCCTCTAACTCCTACGAGCAGTACTTC. V usage is TRBV4-3 and J usage is TRBJ2-7; TRBD2 matches 10 bases. Germline V gives CDR1 LGHNA, CDR2 YSLEER. The CDR3 is 18 residues long. J was trimmed by 0 bases and V by 1 base; bases with no gene match: 9.

This clonotype showed up many times. The chain employs TRBV30 and TRBJ2-7; unclear D gene. The CDR3 sequence is 11 residues long. CDR1 and CDR2 (germline): GTSNPN, SVGIG (reference sequence). The V gene lost 1 base and the J gene lost 6 bases, with 7 bases spanning the gap. The CDR3 sequence: CAWSGGAEQYF. The DNA of the CDR3 is TGTGCCTGGAGTGGAGGCGCCGAGCAGTACTTC.

Regarding this clonotype: Since a much larger clone is just one base distant, this may be a read error. The CDR3 ends on some other residue instead of the conserved phenylalanine or tryptophan, so this is likely a read error. The gene calls are TRBV29-1 and TRBJ2-2; the D is unclear. Germline V CDR1 and CDR2: SQVTM, ANQGSEA. The V and J ends lost 6 bases and 3 bases respectively, with 2 bases between them. This CDR3 is 10 amino acids long. CDR3 sequence: CSVHTGELFS. The CDR3 region has the DNA TGCAGCGTCCACACCGGGGAGCTGTTTTCT.

Notes on this clonotype: Because the CDR3 is missing its conserved closing phenylalanine or tryptophan, this is likely a read error. The chain recombines TRBV7-9 with TRBJ2-1; D uncertain. The germline V gene encodes CDR1 SEHNR and CDR2 FQNEAQ (reference sequence). The CDR3 has 16 residues. CDR3 residues: CAGSPSPASSYNEQFS. In nucleotides, the CDR3 is TGTGCCGGCAGCCCCTCCCCGGCCAGCTCCTACAATGAGCAGTTCTCC.

The sample holds many counts of this clonotype. This sequence joins TRBV5-1 and TRBJ2-6; the D gene is possibly TRBD1 (6 bases). The germline gives CDR1 SGHRS, CDR2 YFSETQ. The CDR3 spans 16 residues. Trimming left V 0 bases short and J 3 bases short, with 10 bases between. Written as DNA, the CDR3 is TGCGCCAGCAGCTTGGTGTCAGGGGATGGGGCCAACGTCCTGACTTTC. Its protein is CASSLVSGDGANVLTF.

This rearrangement joins TRBV19 to TRBJ1-1, with TRBD1 as a possible D gene (6 bases). The CDR3 spans 15 residues. CDR1 LNHDA and CDR2 SQIVND come from the germline V gene (reference sequence). V was trimmed by 1 base and J by 7 bases, leaving 16 bases between them. The DNA of the CDR3 is TGTGCCAGTAGTATAGTCGATCGGGGGCTAGGTGAAGCTTTCTTT. Its protein product is CASSIVDRGLGEAFF.

This clonotype appeared many times. The CDR3: CASSQGLRGTSTDTQYF. CDR3 sequence (DNA): TGCGCCAGCAGCCAAGGTTTGCGCGGGACGAGCACAGATACGCAGTATTTT. V gene TRBV4-1 combines with J gene TRBJ2-3; a weak D match, TRBD2 (6 bases). The CDR3 runs to 17 residues. CDR1 and CDR2 from the germline V gene are MGHRA and YSYEKL. Trimming cost V 1 base and J 0 bases, with 14 bases left between them.